This entry lists 10 T cell receptor beta chains sequenced from one sample in a study of blood T cells in healthy people across ages. The second PCR ran roughly 6 to 11 cycles with a sample-barcoded 5' primer and J-beta primers. One entry per CDR3 protein, called by TCRdb with MiXCR from the 5' RACE reads. The data hold 1.5 million to 2 million distinct CDR3 sequences, with around 48% observed a single time. The sample was blood. All receptors come from a woman in her forties in good health.

The CDR3 nucleotides read TGCAGCGTTGTGGGTCGTTCGGGGCAAGAGACCCAGTACTTC. It yields the protein CSVVGRSGQETQYF. V gene TRBV29-1 combines with J gene TRBJ2-5; a possible D gene is TRBD2 (5 bases). The CDR3 covers 14 residues. Germline CDR1 is SQVTM and CDR2 is ANQGSEA. The V gene lost 4 bases and the J gene lost 2 bases, with 14 bases spanning the gap. The complete variable domain, with remaining parts taken from reference TRBV29-1 and TRBJ2-5, reads SAVISQKPSRDICQRGTSLTIQCQVDSQVTMMFWYRQQPGQSLTLIATANQGSEATYESGFVIDKFPISRPNLTFSTLTVSNMSPEDSSIYLCSVVGRSGQETQYFGPGTRLLVL.

The rearrangement links TRBV5-1 to TRBJ2-7, with TRBD2 as a possible D gene (6 bases). The assigned J gene may be wrong: the sequence end matches TRBJ2-5 better. Germline V lookup: CDR1 SGHRS, CDR2 YFSETQ. The CDR3 totals 16 residues. The CDR3 coding sequence is TGCGCCAGCAGCTTGGACATTATGGGGGGTCCAGAGACCCAGTACTTC. Its protein product is CASSLDIMGGPETQYF.

This clonotype was counted a few times. The chain has TRBV5-1 and TRBJ2-5; the D gene could be TRBD1 or TRBD2 (5 bases each). Between the trimmed V and J ends, which lost 3 bases and 1 base, there was a span of 16 bases. Looked up from germline, CDR1 is SGHRS and CDR2 is YFSETQ. The length of the CDR3 is 16 residues. The CDR3 DNA reads TGCGCCAGCAGCTCGGTGGGAAAGGGACCCCAAGAGACCCAGTACTTC. Protein: CASSSVGKGPQETQYF.

The sample holds one count of this clonotype. This chain uses TRBV7-9 with TRBJ2-3; TRBD1 aligns across 9 bases. With 5 bases clipped from V and 4 bases from J, the junction kept 10 bases outside the gene matches. This CDR3 spans 16 amino acids. The germline CDR1 and CDR2 sequences are SEHNR and FQNEAQ (reference sequence). CDR3 residues: CASSRTGGTGADTQYF. CDR3 nucleotides: TGTGCCAGCAGCCGAACAGGGGGCACGGGGGCAGATACGCAGTATTTT. The full variable domain, with the rest looked up from reference TRBV7-9 and TRBJ2-3, is DTGVSQNPRHKITKRGQNVTFRCDPISEHNRLYWYRQTLGQGPEFLTYFQNEAQLEKSRLLSDRFSAERPKGSFSTLEIQRTEQGDSAMYLCASSRTGGTGADTQYFGPGTRLTVL.

This clonotype was recorded once. The chain combines TRBV13 with TRBJ2-3, with TRBD1 as a possible D gene (5 bases). Germline lookup yields CDR1 PRHDT and CDR2 FYEKMQ (reference sequence). V was shortened by 2 bases and J by 5 bases, with 11 bases between the two germline ends. There are 14 residues in the CDR3. Here the CDR3 reads CASSLYGQGDTQYF. CDR3 sequence (DNA): TGTGCCAGCAGCTTATATGGGCAGGGAGATACGCAGTATTTT.

The V and J genes are TRBV7-8 and TRBJ2-2, with D uncertain. V dropped 6 bases and J dropped 5 bases, with 22 bases sitting between them. In germline, CDR1 is SGHVS, CDR2 FQNEAQ. The CDR3 is 17 residues long. This chain's CDR3 is CASSPRVQQVPTGELFF. In nucleotides, the CDR3 is TGTGCCAGCAGTCCCAGAGTCCAACAAGTGCCTACCGGGGAGCTGTTTTTT.

This clonotype was detected only a few times. V and J are TRBV27 and TRBJ2-1; 9 nucleotides align to TRBD1. Losses at the gene ends were 1 base for V and 9 bases for J; bases not matched to a gene: 7. This CDR3 has 15 amino acids. The germline gives CDR1 MNHEY, CDR2 SMNVEV (reference sequence). In DNA form, the CDR3 reads TGTGCCAGCAGTTTATTGGACAGGGGATCGGGTGAGCAGTTCTTC. It yields the protein CASSLLDRGSGEQFF.

The chain has TRBV5-6 and TRBJ1-5; unclear D gene. Trimming shortened V by 1 base and J by 5 bases, and 16 bases separated the two germline ends. This CDR3 spans 16 amino acids. The germline V gene encodes CDR1 SGHDT and CDR2 YYEEEE. The CDR3 DNA reads TGTGCCAGCAGCTTGTACGTTCCGGGGTTACATCAGCCCCAGCATTTT. The encoded protein is CASSLYVPGLHQPQHF.

In its sample, this clonotype was seen a few times. V and J are TRBV10-3 and TRBJ2-1, with a weak D call TRBD2 (8 bases). The CDR3 consists of 15 residues. Germline CDR1 and CDR2: ENHRY and SYGVKD. The ends were cut back, 8 bases at V and 5 bases at J, with 19 bases in the middle. The CDR3, as DNA: TGTGCCATCTCGTCCTTAGCGGGGACAGACAATGAGCAGTTCTTC. It yields the protein CAISSLAGTDNEQFF.

This clonotype came up a few times. The gene calls are TRBV6-6 and TRBJ1-1; D is uncertain. Trimming pared 5 bases from V and 7 bases from J, leaving 8 bases between. The V gene's germline CDR1 is MNHNY and CDR2 SVGAGI (reference sequence). This CDR3 is 11 amino acids long. The CDR3: CASSEGGEAFF. In DNA form, the CDR3 reads TGTGCCAGCAGTGAGGGTGGTGAAGCTTTCTTT.